This passage covers 4 T cell receptor beta chains from one sample sequenced in a study of CD4+ T cells in melanoma. Sequencing used immunoSEQ multiplex PCR; TCRdb keeps in-frame clones, though not all of them. Of 9,500 to 13,000 clones listed, roughly two thirds are singletons. The sample comprised cells from a culture (not recorded whether cultured in vitro). The source is a human donor with melanoma.

CDR3 residues: CASSLRTETYEQYF. The DNA of the CDR3 is TGTGCCAGCAGTTTAAGGACAGAAACCTACGAGCAGTACTTC. The chain links TRBV27 to TRBJ2-7; D possibly corresponds to TRBD1 (6 bases). CDR1 and CDR2 (germline): MNHEY, SMNVEV (reference sequence). The V end was cut by 2 bases, the J end by 2 bases, with 10 bases between. The CDR3 contains 14 residues.

The chain joins TRBV7-3 to TRBJ2-5; possibly TRBD2 for D (6 bases). Germline V CDR1 and CDR2: SGHTA, FQGTGA. The ends were cut back, 4 bases at V and 2 bases at J, with 11 bases in the middle. The CDR3 extends over 14 amino acids. In DNA form, the CDR3 reads TGTGCCAGCAGCTCCTCGACTAGTCAAGAGACCCAGTACTTC. It yields the protein CASSSSTSQETQYF.

This sequence joins TRBV25-1 and TRBJ2-1; D uncertain. The CDR3 has 15 amino acids. V was clipped by 4 bases and J by 0 bases, with 10 bases between them. In germline, CDR1 is MGHDK, CDR2 SYGVNS. The CDR3 nucleotides read TGTGCCAGCAGTGGGGTGTGGAGCTCCTACAATGAGCAGTTCTTC. Translation gives CASSGVWSSYNEQFF.

The rearrangement joins TRBV5-1 to TRBJ1-2; D is uncertain. Germline V gene sequence: CDR1 SGHRS, CDR2 YFSETQ. V lost 7 bases to trimming and J lost 4 bases, with 14 bases between them. The CDR3 covers 13 residues. The CDR3 nucleotides read TGCGCCAGCGGGTCTGCGGGGAGCTATGGCTACACCTTC. It yields the protein CASGSAGSYGYTF.